This T cell receptor (beta chain) was retrieved from a study of pediatric ulcerative colitis (dated by TCRdb to about 2019). A note on the overall study: Among the ulcerative colitis patients, seven had pancolitis and two had left-sided colitis, and histology in every patient was consistent with ulcerative colitis. From nine newly diagnosed, treatment-naive pediatric ulcerative colitis patients and a few non-IBD control children, paired blood and rectal samples were collected. By Pediatric Ulcerative Colitis Activity Index, a couple of patients had mild disease, four had moderate disease and three had acute severe colitis. On the study overall, not on this receptor specifically: With only four individuals, the healthy control group was small. A couple of rectal CDR3 clonotypes turned up in every ulcerative colitis patient but in none of the controls. For technical reasons, the blood samples of a couple of patients yielded substantially fewer templates, so those samples were excluded from the blood-rectal overlap analysis. Autologous blood-rectal clonal overlap was significantly higher in ulcerative colitis patients than in controls, suggesting increased T cell trafficking to inflamed tissue. Because the repertoires came from total lymphocyte DNA, rare subsets such as regulatory T cells may have patterns that are not reflected. Features of the rectal repertoire distinguished controls, mild-moderate colitis patients and acute severe colitis patients, and in acute severe colitis rectal diversity was lower because of clonal expansions.

The CDR3 holds 18 amino acids from the cysteine to the phenylalanine. The kept DNA is CDR3 alone, 54 bases in frame from the first base. V loses 0 bases, J loses 5 bases, and the germline ends lie 20 bases apart. Before the diagnostic colonoscopy, none of the ulcerative colitis patients had been given any immunosuppressive medication. Blood was sampled at the same time as the colonoscopy. The Wizard kit (Promega) was used to extract genomic DNA from the blood and intestinal samples. Notes on this clone: There is no known antigen for this receptor. No base-level quality is on record; no much larger clone is a single base apart.

Using the immunoSEQ TRB Survey service, rearranged CDR3 beta regions were amplified from genomic DNA with multiplex V and J primers. Survey-level sequencing depth of up to 500,000 reads per sample was used to keep depth equal across samples. The libraries were purified, combined into pools and sequenced with Illumina technology. In the authors' own workflow: immunoSEQ online tools were used for productive clonality, sample overlap, pairwise scatters, CDR3 beta length, V/D/J gene usage and productiveness. Alongside Shannon and Simpson indices, calculated diversity was computed as the number of unique rearrangements divided by total templates, multiplied by 100. Principal component analysis was performed on Z-score normalized data with the R prcomp function and the ggbiplot package. Blood-rectal clonal overlap within each subject was quantified with Morisita's index. TCRdb retrieved this table from immuneACCESS and kept in-frame rearrangements only. Not all clones are present; in checked studies, unresolved V genes account for under half, and no reason is known for the remainder. From that table come the V and J calls and clone size; the DNA was used to work out D and trimming. The sample table shows 9,000 to 10,000 clones, and about 90% are seen once. The ten largest clones add up to 7% of the sample.

The TCR sequence derives from a girl aged 5 to 17 with moderate ulcerative colitis. The sample was blood. The V and J segments used are TRBV23-1 and TRBJ1-5; the D segment could be TRBD1, given 6 matching bases. TRBV23-1 is designated an ORF whose function remains uncertain. The nucleotides read TGCGCCAGCAGTCAATCTAAACCCGGGCTCAGGGGTTATCAGCCCCAGCATTTT. Its translation reads: CASSQSKPGLRGYQPQHF.